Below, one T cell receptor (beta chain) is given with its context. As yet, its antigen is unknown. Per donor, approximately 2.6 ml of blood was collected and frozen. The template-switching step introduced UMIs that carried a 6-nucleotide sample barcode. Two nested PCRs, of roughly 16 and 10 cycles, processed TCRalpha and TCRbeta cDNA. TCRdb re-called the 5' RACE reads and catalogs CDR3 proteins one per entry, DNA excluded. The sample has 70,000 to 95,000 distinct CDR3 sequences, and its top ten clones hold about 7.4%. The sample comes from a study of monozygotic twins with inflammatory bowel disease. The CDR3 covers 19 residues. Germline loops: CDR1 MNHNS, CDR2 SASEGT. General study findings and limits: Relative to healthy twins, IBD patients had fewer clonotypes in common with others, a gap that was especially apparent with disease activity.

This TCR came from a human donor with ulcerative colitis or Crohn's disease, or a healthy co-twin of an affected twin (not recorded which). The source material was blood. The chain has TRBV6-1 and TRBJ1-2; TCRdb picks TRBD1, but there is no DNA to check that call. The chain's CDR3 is CASSPNPSDRTRSNYGYTF.